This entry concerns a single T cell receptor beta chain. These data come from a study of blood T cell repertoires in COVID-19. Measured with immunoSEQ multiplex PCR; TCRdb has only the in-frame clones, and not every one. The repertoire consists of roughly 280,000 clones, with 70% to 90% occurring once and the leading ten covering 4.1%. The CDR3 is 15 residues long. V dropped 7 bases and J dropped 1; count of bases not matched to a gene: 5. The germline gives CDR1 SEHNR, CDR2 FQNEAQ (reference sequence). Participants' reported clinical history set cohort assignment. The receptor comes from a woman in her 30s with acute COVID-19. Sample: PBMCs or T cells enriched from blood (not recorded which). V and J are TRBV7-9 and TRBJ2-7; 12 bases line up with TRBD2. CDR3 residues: CASTDGTSGSYEQYF. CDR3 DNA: TGTGCCAGCACCGATGGGACTAGCGGGTCCTACGAGCAGTACTTC. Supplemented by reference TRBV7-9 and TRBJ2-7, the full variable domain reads DTGVSQNPRHKITKRGQNVTFRCDPISEHNRLYWYRQTLGQGPEFLTYFQNEAQLEKSRLLSDRFSAERPKGSFSTLEIQRTEQGDSAMYLCASTDGTSGSYEQYFGPGTRLTVT.